This entry describes one T cell receptor beta chain. Using immunoSEQ multiplex PCR, the repertoire was profiled, and TCRdb retains in-frame clones only, with some absent. The sample has approximately 240,000 clones, almost 85% seen once. This entry is derived from a study of blood T cell repertoires in COVID-19. Trimming took 7 bases from V and 4 from J; bases not matched to a gene: 8. This CDR3 region has 13 residues. Germline CDR1 is SQVTM and CDR2 is ANQGSEA. Input material: peripheral blood. The gene calls are TRBV29-1 and TRBJ1-1, with TRBD1 matching 8 bases. This sequence was found in a man aged 50-60 years with acute or convalescent COVID-19. This CDR3 reads CSAMTGEGTEAFF. The CDR3 coding sequence is TGCAGCGCTATGACAGGGGAGGGCACTGAAGCTTTCTTT.